The 27 T cell receptor beta chains below were found in one sample sequenced in a study of spatial heterogeneity in lung cancer. General study findings and limits: Within tumors, counts of expanded alpha and beta TCRs tracked tumor mutation counts.

Their recognized antigens are unknown. Time point denoted: sample taken at primary tumor resection. TCRdb itself ran the 5' RACE reads through MiXCR, one entry per CDR3 protein. The data contain roughly 4,400 distinct CDR3 sequences, 8.4% of them singletons. The specimen comprised lung tumor tissue, sampled at surgery. Receptors were obtained from a female donor with early-stage non-small cell lung cancer.

In its sample, this clonotype ranks as medium-sized. The V gene is TRBV7-9, the J gene TRBJ2-1; 8 bases fit TRBD1. The CDR3 extends over 17 amino acids. The J segment lost 2 bases and the V segment lost 1 base, leaving 7 bases of the junction unmatched. Germline CDR1 and CDR2: SEHNR and FQNEAQ (reference sequence). The CDR3, as DNA: TGTGCCAGCAGCTTAGGGGCACGGGACAGGCCCTACAATGAGCAGTTCTTC. The encoded protein is CASSLGARDRPYNEQFF. The variable domain in full, completed from reference TRBV7-9 and TRBJ2-1, reads DTGVSQNPRHKITKRGQNVTFRCDPISEHNRLYWYRQTLGQGPEFLTYFQNEAQLEKSRLLSDRFSAERPKGSFSTLEIQRTEQGDSAMYLCASSLGARDRPYNEQFFGPGTRLTVL.

The table lists this clonotype with many counts. The rearrangement joins TRBV14 to TRBJ2-2, with 8 bases that match TRBD2. The ends lost 4 bases at V and 0 bases at J; junction bases unmatched: 13. CDR3 length: 19 amino acids. Germline values: CDR1 SGHDN, CDR2 FVKESK. Here the CDR3 reads CASSPRGRAGVSNTGELFF. DNA of the CDR3: TGTGCCAGCAGCCCCCGGGGGCGAGCGGGGGTCTCGAACACCGGGGAGCTGTTTTTT. Variable domain in full (rest from reference TRBV14 and TRBJ2-2): EAGVTQFPSHSVIEKGQTVTLRCDPISGHDNLYWYRRVMGKEIKFLLHFVKESKQDESGMPNNRFLAERTGGTYSTLKVQPAELEDSGVYFCASSPRGRAGVSNTGELFFGEGSRLTVL.

By its share, this clonotype is medium-sized. The chain has TRBV2 and TRBJ1-5; D is uncertain. Germline-derived CDR1 and CDR2 are SNHLY and FYNNEI. Trimming removed 0 bases at V and 9 bases at J, with 12 bases between. The CDR3 length is 14 residues. The CDR3 nucleotides are TGTGCCAGCAGTGAAGCGCGGCCGCCGGTGCCCCAGCATTTT. This codes for CASSEARPPVPQHF.

The chain is built from TRBV6-2 or TRBV6-3 and TRBJ2-1; D is possibly TRBD2 (5 bases). The CDR3 consists of 16 residues. The germline V and J ends were trimmed by 6 bases and 2 bases, with 17 bases remaining between them. Germline values: CDR1 MNHEY, CDR2 SVGEGT. The chain's CDR3 is CASSSDTGSTYNEQFF. The CDR3 DNA is TGTGCCAGCAGCTCCGATACGGGGTCTACCTACAATGAGCAGTTCTTC.

By sample share, this clonotype is medium-sized (0.01 to 0.1%). The chain combines TRBV5-1 with TRBJ1-3; the D is unclear. CDR1 and CDR2 (germline): SGHRS, YFSETQ. V shed 0 bases and J shed 0 bases, with 7 bases lying between them. This CDR3 is built from 15 residues. The CDR3 protein is CASSLEPSSGNTIYF. In nucleotides, the CDR3 is TGCGCCAGCAGCTTGGAACCGAGCTCTGGAAACACCATATATTTT.

This clonotype has at least ten counts. V is TRBV12-3 or TRBV12-4 and J is TRBJ2-1; 7 bases are shared with TRBD1. The J segment lost 9 bases and the V segment lost 3 bases, leaving 5 bases of the junction unmatched. The CDR3 runs to 13 residues. The CDR3 reads CASSLDPGGEQFF. The CDR3 nucleotides are TGTGCCAGCAGTTTGGACCCAGGGGGTGAGCAGTTCTTC.

By sample fraction, this clonotype is medium-sized. The chain links TRBV28 to TRBJ2-1, with D perhaps TRBD1 (6 bases). The CDR3 runs 14 residues. Germline V gives CDR1 MDHEN, CDR2 SYDVKM. Trimming took 2 bases from V and 6 from J, leaving 11 bases between them. The CDR3 coding sequence is TGTGCCAGCAGTTTAACAGGGTCTAGCAATGAGCAGTTCTTC. Residues: CASSLTGSSNEQFF.

This clonotype ranks as medium-sized. The rearrangement links TRBV18 to TRBJ2-7, with D unclear. Trimming took off 3 bases at V and 0 bases at J, with 9 bases between the two ends. Germline CDR1 and CDR2: KGHSH and LQKENI. This CDR3 region has 14 residues. The CDR3 DNA is TGTGCCAGCTCACCTGGGTACGGCTCCTACGAGCAGTACTTC. It translates to CASSPGYGSYEQYF.

This clonotype is medium-sized by share. The rearrangement links TRBV7-2 to TRBJ2-1; 7 nucleotides agree with TRBD2. CDR3 length equals 15 residues. Germline assignment: CDR1 SGHTA and CDR2 FQGNSA. After removal of 3 bases from V and 7 bases from J, the junction contained 9 bases not matched to a gene. The CDR3 spells CASSLSSGVGNEQFF. DNA for the CDR3: TGTGCCAGCAGCTTGTCCAGCGGGGTTGGGAATGAGCAGTTCTTC.

The chain recombines TRBV18 with TRBJ2-7; possible D gene TRBD2, 6 bases. The ends were cut back, 2 bases at V and 3 bases at J, with 17 bases in the middle. CDR1 is KGHSH, CDR2 LQKENI, per germline. The CDR3 has 16 amino acids. The CDR3 loop reads CASSPIPGVSLYEQYF. DNA of the CDR3: TGTGCCAGCTCACCAATCCCGGGGGTGAGTCTCTACGAGCAGTACTTC.

This sequence joins TRBV6-2 or TRBV6-3 and TRBJ1-5; TRBD1 agrees at 12 bases. J gave up 0 bases and V 6 bases, and 12 bases lay outside the gene matches. The CDR3 length is 19 residues. In germline, CDR1 is MNHEY, CDR2 SVGEGT. The CDR3 sequence is CASRDPQGTGGYSNQPQHF. In nucleotides, the CDR3 is TGTGCCAGCAGAGACCCCCAGGGGACAGGGGGCTATAGCAATCAGCCCCAGCATTTT.

By sample share, this clonotype is large (0.1 to 1%). V is TRBV10-2 and J is TRBJ1-4; unclear D gene. Deletions cut 8 bases from V and 5 bases from J, with 6 bases between. The CDR3 length is 11 residues. Germline V gives CDR1 WSHSY, CDR2 SAAADI. Here the CDR3 DNA reads TGCGCCAGCGGGAGAAATGAAAAACTGTTTTTT. It codes for CASGRNEKLFF.

By share, this clonotype counts as medium-sized. The rearrangement uses TRBV7-8 and TRBJ2-7; 7 bases align to TRBD1. The V segment lost 4 bases and the J segment 4 bases; nucleotides outside the gene matches: 10. The CDR3 contains 15 residues. From germline, CDR1 is SGHVS and CDR2 FQNEAQ. CDR3 in DNA: TGTGCCAGCAGCTCCCCGGGACAGACTTCTTACGAGCAGTACTTC. It specifies CASSSPGQTSYEQYF.

The chain couples TRBV28 to TRBJ2-5; TRBD1 matches 7 bases. CDR1 is MDHEN and CDR2 is SYDVKM in the germline V gene. The junction had 7 bases not matched to a gene; V was cut back by 4 bases and J by 2 bases. This CDR3 has 15 residues. The CDR3: CASSSRRTGQETQYF. The CDR3 DNA follows: TGTGCCAGCAGTTCGCGAAGGACAGGACAAGAGACCCAGTACTTC.

This chain joins TRBV20-1 and TRBJ1-2; D is unresolved. The CDR3 totals 15 residues. Per the germline V gene, CDR1 is DFQATT and CDR2 is SNEGSKA (reference sequence). The V and J ends lost 0 bases and 5 bases respectively, with 16 bases between them. Here the CDR3 reads CSARDTRVRRYGYTF. The CDR3, as DNA: TGCAGTGCTAGAGATACAAGGGTGAGGAGATATGGCTACACCTTC.

V is TRBV7-9 and J is TRBJ1-1; TRBD1 is a possible D gene (5 bases). The CDR3 loop spans 16 amino acids. CDR1 and CDR2 (germline): SEHNR, FQNEAQ (reference sequence). The V and J ends lost 5 bases and 1 base respectively, with 17 bases between them. The CDR3 loop is CASSPDSRGGNTEAFF. CDR3 bases: TGTGCCAGCAGCCCCGACAGCCGTGGAGGGAACACTGAAGCTTTCTTT.

J is TRBJ1-1 and V is TRBV15; D gene uncertain. The CDR3 consists of 13 residues. The germline V and J ends were trimmed by 5 bases and 11 bases, with 18 bases remaining between them. Germline values: CDR1 LNHNV, CDR2 YYDKDF (reference sequence). This CDR3 is CATSADHGLGAFF. CDR3 DNA sequence: TGTGCCACCAGCGCAGACCACGGACTAGGGGCTTTCTTT.

Sample share makes this clonotype medium-sized. The CDR3 spells CASRNRDRGTEAFF. DNA of the CDR3: TGTGCCAGCAGAAACCGGGACAGGGGCACTGAAGCTTTCTTT. The chain links TRBV12-3 or TRBV12-4 to TRBJ1-1, with 10 bases that match TRBD1. V was pared by 6 bases and J by 4 bases, with 5 bases of the junction left unmatched. This CDR3 is 14 amino acids long.

This clonotype is deemed large. The V and J genes are TRBV29-1 and TRBJ1-2; tentative D call: TRBD1 (5 bases). The CDR3 covers 13 residues. Germline V gives CDR1 SQVTM, CDR2 ANQGSEA. The germline V and J ends were trimmed by 6 bases and 2 bases, with 13 bases remaining between them. In DNA, the CDR3 is TGCAGCGTCCGACAGACAAAGAACTATGGCTACACCTTC. It encodes CSVRQTKNYGYTF. Looking up the rest from reference TRBV29-1 and TRBJ1-2 gives the full variable domain: SAVISQKPSRDICQRGTSLTIQCQVDSQVTMMFWYRQQPGQSLTLIATANQGSEATYESGFVIDKFPISRPNLTFSTLTVSNMSPEDSSIYLCSVRQTKNYGYTFGSGTRLTVV.

This clonotype ranks as medium-sized. The chain carries TRBV29-1 and TRBJ2-3; TRBD2 aligns across 16 bases. V lost 3 bases to trimming and J lost 4 bases; unmatched junction nucleotides: 1. Germline CDR1 is SQVTM and CDR2 is ANQGSEA. The CDR3 loop spans 15 amino acids. The CDR3 protein is CSVDGTSGGADTQYF. CDR3 sequence (DNA): TGCAGCGTTGACGGGACTAGCGGGGGGGCAGATACGCAGTATTTT.

V usage is TRBV20-1 and J usage is TRBJ2-7; D is undetermined. Germline CDR1 is DFQATT and CDR2 is SNEGSKA (reference sequence). V dropped 5 bases and J dropped 3 bases, with 11 bases sitting between them. The CDR3 consists of 12 residues. The CDR3 reads CSAPDAVYEQYF. The DNA of the CDR3 is TGCAGTGCTCCGGACGCCGTCTACGAGCAGTACTTC.

The rearrangement joins TRBV19 to TRBJ2-3, with 12 positions matching TRBD1. The junction had 9 bases not matched to a gene; V was cut back by 7 bases and J by 4 bases. The CDR3 runs to 16 residues. CDR1 and CDR2 (germline): LNHDA, SQIVND (reference sequence). CDR3 amino acids: CASTPSGTGGADTQYF. In DNA, the CDR3 is TGTGCCAGTACCCCGTCAGGGACAGGGGGCGCAGATACGCAGTATTTT.

The chain is built from TRBV19 and TRBJ2-3; D not certain. In germline, CDR1 is LNHDA, CDR2 SQIVND (reference sequence). Trimming removed 4 bases at V and 5 bases at J, with 10 bases between. This CDR3 region has 13 residues. The CDR3, as DNA: TGTGCCAGTAGTACCTCCTCATTAGATACGCAGTATTTT. Its translation: CASSTSSLDTQYF.

This clonotype is deemed medium-sized (0.01 to 0.1%). This chain links TRBV28 with TRBJ1-1; a possible D gene is TRBD1 (6 bases). Germline assignment: CDR1 MDHEN and CDR2 SYDVKM. The CDR3 length is 12 residues. The V gene lost 10 bases and the J gene lost 1 base, with 10 bases spanning the gap. The CDR3 DNA is TGTGCCATCTTGGACAGGAACACTGAAGCTTTCTTT. Translating it yields CAILDRNTEAFF.

This clonotype is medium-sized (0.01 to 0.1%) in the sample. This chain joins TRBV27 and TRBJ1-2; D uncertain. Trimming left V 5 bases short and J 0 bases short, with 16 bases between. CDR1 is MNHEY and CDR2 is SMNVEV in the germline V gene (reference sequence). The CDR3 has 16 residues. The CDR3 sequence: CASSPLPVGSNYGYTF. The CDR3 DNA sequence: TGTGCCAGCAGTCCACTCCCGGTGGGCTCTAACTATGGCTACACCTTC.

The rearrangement joins TRBV7-9 to TRBJ1-4, with 8 bases lining up with TRBD1. Germline CDR1 and CDR2: SEHNR and FQNEAQ (reference sequence). The V and J ends lost 7 bases and 3 bases, in that order; junction bases with no gene match: 4. This CDR3 spans 14 amino acids. Here the CDR3 reads CASTSTGANEKLFF. The CDR3 DNA reads TGTGCCAGCACCTCGACAGGGGCTAATGAAAAACTGTTTTTT.

By sample share, this clonotype is medium-sized. J is TRBJ2-7 and V is TRBV5-1; 7 bases are shared with TRBD1. The CDR3 loop spans 12 amino acids. The V gene's germline CDR1 is SGHRS and CDR2 YFSETQ. The V gene end was trimmed by 2 bases and the J gene end by 8 bases; junction bases not matched to a gene: 4. CDR3 protein: CASSFEGGKQYF. Here the CDR3 DNA reads TGCGCCAGCAGCTTCGAAGGGGGCAAGCAGTACTTC.